The 32 T cell receptor beta chains listed next were all sequenced from one sample in a study of T-cell memory formation after mild COVID-19 (dated by TCRdb to the early 2020s). Libraries were made using 5' RACE. Sequencing took place on an Illumina NovaSeq 6000. TCRdb reworked the public reads: Q25 trimming with fastp, MiXCR clone assembly, productive beta chains retained. One record per CDR3 amino acid sequence lists the most common genes and DNA. A total of approximately 560,000 distinct CDR3 sequences appear in this sample, 15% to 20% of them only once. The ten largest clones represent 8.1% of the sample. The sequencing input was PBMCs or a T cell subset sorted from them (not recorded which). The receptors here all came from an adult woman who had mild COVID-19 (a few samples of this study predate the infection). The sample titles of this study are shuffled in the database, so cell type and time point are left out; the donor was told from shared clones.

The chain recombines TRBV5-1 with TRBJ2-2; TRBD2 agrees at 8 bases. CDR1 and CDR2 (germline): SGHRS, YFSETQ. The CDR3 extends over 16 amino acids. V shed 0 bases and J 14 bases; nucleotides not matched to a gene: 15. The CDR3 sequence is CASSLVTSGDLAALFF. The CDR3 DNA sequence: TGCGCCAGCAGCTTGGTTACTAGCGGTGACCTTGCCGCCCTGTTTTTT.

As for this clonotype: The germline gene is not matched at one end of the junction; a read error may be the cause. V and J are TRBV12-3 or TRBV12-4 and TRBJ2-5; 8 bases line up with TRBD1. The CDR3 length is 12 residues. The CDR3 coding sequence is TGTGCCAGCACCCACGGGACAGGACGTTACAACTTC. Amino acid sequence: CASTHGTGRYNF.

This sequence joins TRBV19 and TRBJ2-1; D gene uncertain. There are 12 residues in the CDR3. V was shortened by 2 bases and J by 6 bases, with 5 bases between the two germline ends. Germline CDR1 LNHDA, CDR2 SQIVND (reference sequence). In nucleotides, the CDR3 is TGTGCCAGTAGTATACGGTTCAATGAGCAGTTCTTC. This encodes CASSIRFNEQFF.

J is TRBJ1-1 and V is TRBV20-1; D gene unclear. CDR3 length equals 11 residues. The germline gives CDR1 DFQATT, CDR2 SNEGSKA (reference sequence). The V and J ends lost 4 bases and 0 bases respectively, with 3 bases between them. This chain's CDR3 is CSAKVNTEAFF. The CDR3 region has the DNA TGCAGTGCTAAGGTGAACACTGAAGCTTTCTTT.

This clonotype appeared many times. V usage is TRBV6-4 and J usage is TRBJ2-1; 9 bases match TRBD2. Germline V CDR1 and CDR2: MRHNA, SNTAGT. The CDR3 extends over 14 amino acids. V lost 2 bases, J lost 8 bases, and 4 bases stayed unmatched. CDR3 nucleotides: TGTGCCAGCAGTGACGCTGCGGGAGGGGATGAGCAGTTCTTC. It specifies CASSDAAGGDEQFF.

The V and J genes are TRBV10-3 and TRBJ2-3; 7 bases fit TRBD2. Trimming cost V 0 bases and J 5 bases; bases outside gene matches: 8. This CDR3 region has 16 residues. Germline CDR1 ENHRY, CDR2 SYGVKD. CDR3 nucleotide sequence: TGTGCCATCAGTGAGTCTGGGCGGGAGTCACTAGATACGCAGTATTTT. It specifies CAISESGRESLDTQYF.

The rearrangement links TRBV20-1 to TRBJ1-1; no reliable D call. Germline lookup yields CDR1 DFQATT and CDR2 SNEGSKA (reference sequence). The CDR3 contains 9 residues. V was shortened by 8 bases and J by 11 bases, with 12 bases between the two germline ends. The DNA for the CDR3 is TGCAGTCAAGGTTACCCGGCTTTCTTT. Translated, it gives CSQGYPAFF.

This chain connects TRBV20-1 to TRBJ2-3; no reliable D call. CDR1 and CDR2 (germline): DFQATT, SNEGSKA (reference sequence). With 4 bases removed from V and 0 bases from J, the gap between germline ends came to 8 bases. The CDR3 runs to 13 residues. CDR3 in amino acids: CSAIPPSTDTQYF. Written as DNA, the CDR3 is TGCAGTGCTATCCCCCCTAGCACAGATACGCAGTATTTT.

This clonotype was counted between two and nine times. This chain connects TRBV7-9 to TRBJ2-1; 9 nucleotides match TRBD2. The V gene end was trimmed by 5 bases and the J gene end by 5 bases; junction bases not matched to a gene: 22. The length of the CDR3 is 20 residues. Germline lookup yields CDR1 SEHNR and CDR2 FQNEAQ (reference sequence). CDR3 sequence (DNA): TGTGCCAGCAGCCATTCCGGGACAGCTTGGACTAGCGAGATCCACAATGAGCAGTTCTTC. Translation gives CASSHSGTAWTSEIHNEQFF.

In this sample, this clonotype turned up a few times. The chain combines TRBV24-1 with TRBJ1-1; 8 bases align to TRBD1. The CDR3 has 12 residues. Germline-derived CDR1 and CDR2 are KGHDR and SFDVKD. Germline trimming cut 7 bases from V and 4 bases from J; bases unmatched to any gene: 1. CDR3 sequence reads: CATSTGGTEAFF. The CDR3 nucleotides are TGTGCCACCAGCACAGGGGGCACTGAAGCTTTCTTT.

This clonotype was detected many times. This sequence joins TRBV4-3 and TRBJ2-5; D is possibly TRBD2 (6 bases). Germline V gene lookup returns CDR1 LGHNA and CDR2 YSLEER. V lost 3 bases and J 1 base, leaving 15 bases between the germline ends. CDR3 length: 16 residues. The CDR3 DNA reads TGCGCCAGCAGCCAGCGGGGACCGACCTTCCAAGAGACCCAGTACTTC. Its translation: CASSQRGPTFQETQYF.

This clonotype showed up just a few times. The chain couples TRBV11-2 to TRBJ1-6; tentative D call: TRBD1 (5 bases). V was clipped by 0 bases and J by 13 bases, with 10 bases between them. The CDR3 length is 13 residues. Germline lookup yields CDR1 SGHAT and CDR2 FQNNGV. Written as DNA, the CDR3 is TGTGCCAGCAGCTTAGATAGAAAGGGGCCCCTCCACTTT. Its protein is CASSLDRKGPLHF.

This chain connects TRBV5-1 to TRBJ1-6, with TRBD1 identical over 12 bases. CDR1 is SGHRS, CDR2 YFSETQ, per germline. The junction had 4 bases not matched to a gene; V was cut back by 4 bases and J by 8 bases. This CDR3 spans 15 amino acids. Here the CDR3 DNA reads TGCGCCAGCAGCCTGGGACAGGGGGCAGATTCACCCCTCCACTTT. This translates into CASSLGQGADSPLHF. Supplemented by reference TRBV5-1 and TRBJ1-6, the full variable domain reads KAGVTQTPRYLIKTRGQQVTLSCSPISGHRSVSWYQQTPGQGLQFLFEYFSETQRNKGNFPGRFSGRQFSNSRSEMNVSTLELGDSALYLCASSLGQGADSPLHFGNGTRLTVT.

The chain recombines TRBV4-3 with TRBJ2-7; unclear D gene. The germline V and J ends were trimmed by 0 bases and 6 bases, with 6 bases remaining between them. CDR3 size: 12 residues. CDR1 is LGHNA and CDR2 is YSLEER in the germline V gene. The CDR3 bases are TGCGCCAGCAGCCAAGATGACCGCGAGCAGTACTTC. It translates to CASSQDDREQYF.

The gene calls are TRBV10-3 and TRBJ1-6; D not certain. CDR1 and CDR2 from the germline V gene are ENHRY and SYGVKD. This CDR3 has 14 residues. V gave up 8 bases and J gave up 8 bases, with 16 bases separating them. CDR3 DNA: TGTGCCATCTCCGAAACACCGGGCGATTCACCCCTCCACTTT. This gives the protein CAISETPGDSPLHF.

The chain is built from TRBV12-3 or TRBV12-4 and TRBJ2-1, with D possibly TRBD2 on 5 matching bases. The V end was cut by 6 bases, the J end by 2 bases, with 14 bases between. The CDR3 covers 15 residues. The CDR3 region has the DNA TGTGCCAGCAGGTGGAGCGAGGGAGCCTACAATGAGCAGTTCTTC. Translation: CASRWSEGAYNEQFF.

V and J are TRBV18 and TRBJ1-6, with TRBD1 matching over 8 bases. V was pared by 3 bases and J by 7 bases, with 5 bases of the junction left unmatched. Germline CDR1 and CDR2: KGHSH and LQKENI. CDR3 length: 15 residues. The CDR3 reads CASSPGQAVNSPLHF. The CDR3 nucleotides read TGTGCCAGCTCACCGGGACAGGCGGTGAATTCACCCCTCCACTTT.

The chain combines TRBV9 with TRBJ1-1, with a possible D match to TRBD1 (5 bases). Trimming took off 4 bases at V and 5 bases at J, with 15 bases between the two ends. Looked up from germline, CDR1 is SGDLS and CDR2 is YYNGEE. The CDR3 runs to 14 residues. The DNA for the CDR3 is TGTGCCAGCAGCCCCCGACGAGGGGAGACTGAAGCTTTCTTT. Translated: CASSPRRGETEAFF.

This chain connects TRBV7-6 to TRBJ2-3, with 11 bases matching TRBD2. From germline, CDR1 is SGHVS and CDR2 FNYEAQ. The length of the CDR3 is 16 residues. J lost 4 bases, V lost 5 bases, and 8 bases had no gene match. CDR3 sequence (DNA): TGTGCCAGCAGCCTCGTAGCGGGAGGGCCTGCAGATACGCAGTATTTT. Encoded protein: CASSLVAGGPADTQYF.

V usage is TRBV9 and J usage is TRBJ2-4; 9 bases fit TRBD1. This CDR3 comprises 15 residues. Germline trimming cut 4 bases from V and 7 bases from J; bases unmatched to any gene: 9. Per germline, CDR1 SGDLS and CDR2 YYNGEE. CDR3 sequence: CASSSPWTGENIQYF. In DNA, the CDR3 is TGTGCCAGCAGCTCCCCCTGGACAGGGGAGAACATTCAGTACTTC.

The rearrangement links TRBV12-3 or TRBV12-4 to TRBJ1-4; D gene unclear. V lost 8 bases and J lost 7, with 14 bases in between. The CDR3 is 13 amino acids. The CDR3 reads CASYRWGFEKLFF. The CDR3 DNA reads as TGTGCCAGCTACCGTTGGGGTTTTGAAAAACTGTTTTTT.

The V call is TRBV7-8, the J call TRBJ1-6, with 7 bases fitting TRBD1. Germline V CDR1 and CDR2: SGHVS, FQNEAQ. The CDR3 has 14 residues. The trim removed 7 bases at V and 7 bases at J, leaving 7 bases unmatched. The CDR3, as DNA: TGTGCCAGCAAGGAGGGGGCGGTAAATTCACCCCTCCACTTT. Translating gives CASKEGAVNSPLHF.

J is TRBJ2-7 and V is TRBV12-3 or TRBV12-4, with D unclear. With 3 bases removed from V and 5 bases from J, the gap between germline ends came to 11 bases. The CDR3 spans 13 residues. CDR3 protein: CASSFGLGHEQYF. DNA for the CDR3: TGTGCCAGCAGTTTTGGTCTAGGCCACGAGCAGTACTTC.

This chain joins TRBV29-1 and TRBJ2-7; 10 bases align to TRBD2. The germline CDR1 and CDR2 sequences are SQVTM and ANQGSEA. The trim removed 1 base at V and 0 bases at J, leaving 3 bases unmatched. There are 15 residues in the CDR3. CDR3 region: CSVEGLAGPSYEQYF. The DNA of the CDR3 is TGCAGCGTTGAAGGACTAGCGGGTCCCTCCTACGAGCAGTACTTC.

The genes are TRBV5-4 and TRBJ1-3, with a possible D match to TRBD1 (5 bases). The CDR3 sequence is 16 residues long. Germline assignment: CDR1 SGHNT and CDR2 YYREEE (reference sequence). V was cut by 4 bases and J by 0 bases, with 14 bases left in between. CDR3 DNA sequence: TGTGCCAGCAGCCAACGGGACGGTTTCTCTGGAAACACCATATATTTT. It encodes CASSQRDGFSGNTIYF.

In its sample, this clonotype was seen a few times. V and J are TRBV4-1 and TRBJ1-4; possible D gene TRBD1, 6 bases. The CDR3 totals 14 residues. Germline CDR1 is MGHRA and CDR2 is YSYEKL. V lost 3 bases and J lost 6, with 11 bases in between. The CDR3 DNA sequence: TGCGCCAGCAGCCAGTCCCCAGGGGATGAAAAACTGTTTTTT. It is translated as CASSQSPGDEKLFF.

The CDR3 spells CASSQVVARITEAFF. DNA of the CDR3: TGCGCCAGCAGCCAAGTTGTAGCCAGAATCACTGAAGCTTTCTTT. This sequence joins TRBV4-1 and TRBJ1-1; no reliable D call. The length of the CDR3 is 15 residues. Between the trimmed V and J ends, which lost 1 base and 4 bases, there was a span of 13 bases. Germline V gives CDR1 MGHRA, CDR2 YSYEKL.

This clonotype was seen only a few times. J is TRBJ1-5 and V is TRBV29-1; no clear D. In germline, CDR1 is SQVTM, CDR2 ANQGSEA. This CDR3 region has 14 residues. The CDR3 loop reads CNGPRRLSVQPQHF. CDR3 nucleotide sequence: TGCAACGGACCCCGACGGCTTTCGGTTCAGCCCCAGCATTTT.

The rearrangement joins TRBV12-3 or TRBV12-4 to TRBJ1-2, with TRBD1 matching over 10 bases. J gave up 8 bases and V 5 bases, and 14 bases lay outside the gene matches. This CDR3 is built from 16 residues. CDR3 sequence reads: CASSPLGGTGDRGYTF. In nucleotides, the CDR3 is TGTGCCAGCAGTCCCTTGGGGGGGACAGGGGATCGCGGCTACACCTTC.

This clonotype appeared a few times. The chain has TRBV6-5 and TRBJ1-5; 7 bases are a match to TRBD1. V gave up 5 bases and J gave up 5 bases; unmatched junction bases: 12. The germline V gene encodes CDR1 MNHEY and CDR2 SVGAGI. The CDR3 is 16 residues long. The CDR3 DNA sequence: TGTGCCAGCAGTAGTTCTAGACAGGGTCTGGATCAGCCCCAGCATTTT. Translated: CASSSSRQGLDQPQHF.

The table lists this clonotype with a few counts. The genes are TRBV20-1 and TRBJ1-5; maybe TRBD1 (5 bases). The CDR3 is 14 amino acids. Per the germline V gene, CDR1 is DFQATT and CDR2 is SNEGSKA (reference sequence). The germline V and J ends were trimmed by 1 base and 6 bases, with 13 bases remaining between them. This CDR3 reads CSARAGSQSQPQHF. In DNA form, the CDR3 reads TGCAGTGCTAGAGCAGGGAGTCAAAGTCAGCCCCAGCATTTT.

The chain links TRBV12-3 or TRBV12-4 to TRBJ2-7; a possible D gene is TRBD1 (6 bases). V lost 4 bases, J lost 2 bases, and 12 bases lay in between. CDR3 size: 14 residues. As DNA, the CDR3 is TGTGCCAGCAGTTACGGGACATTGGCCTACGAGCAGTACTTC. Its translation: CASSYGTLAYEQYF.